The source of this T cell receptor beta chain is a study of blood T cell repertoires in COVID-19. About the study: The United States, Italy and Spain supplied acute and convalescent COVID-19 samples. The analysed material was cDNA or gDNA that came from T cells, B-cell-depleted T cells, or PBMCs.

In the study's own analysis: It was from reference gene primer amplification that nucleated cell counts were estimated. Libraries were prepared by immunoSEQ multiplex PCR; TCRdb keeps only in-frame clonotypes and omits some of them. V and J calls plus clone size are reproduced from that table; the DNA served to infer D and trimming. The sample has some 150,000 clones, approximately 80% seen once. Material for sequencing was peripheral blood. This clonotype was obtained from a woman between 45 and 65 years old with acute or convalescent COVID-19.

CDR3 sequence reads: CASSFLSGGRNEQFF. CDR3 nucleotides: TGTGCCAGCAGTTTCCTCAGCGGGGGGCGAAATGAGCAGTTCTTC. This sequence joins TRBV28 and TRBJ2-1, with TRBD2 identical over 9 bases. Trimming cost V 3 bases and J 7 bases; bases outside gene matches: 7. This CDR3 comprises 15 residues. Germline V gene data show CDR1 as MDHEN and CDR2 as SYDVKM.